This TCR beta chain was found in a study of T-cell memory formation after mild COVID-19. General study results and limits: Of the contracting clones, CD4+ ones lay mainly in CM and EM, and CD8+ ones in EMRA.

Trimming took 1 base from V and 4 from J, leaving 22 bases between them. There are 19 residues in the CDR3. Germline CDR1 SGHTA, CDR2 FQGTGA. TCRdb re-called the 5' RACE reads with MiXCR, one entry per CDR3 protein. Among hundreds of thousands of distinct CDR3 sequences listed, 28% were seen once. Worth noting for this clonotype: Its antigen remains unidentified.

The V and J genes are TRBV7-3 and TRBJ2-2, with D possibly being TRBD2 (6 bases). The clonotype was recovered from an adult woman who had mild COVID-19 (a few samples of this study predate the infection). Cell type and time point are not known. The sample comprised PBMCs or a T cell subset sorted from them (not recorded which). Here the CDR3 DNA reads TGTGCCAGCAGCTTAATGAGCCCGGCAGCGGGCTTAAGCACCGGGGAGCTGTTTTTT. Its protein product is CASSLMSPAAGLSTGELFF.